Listed below are T cell receptor beta chains from one sample, sequenced in a study of blood T cell repertoires in COVID-19. This table comes from immunoSEQ multiplex PCR, and its TCRdb copy is limited to in-frame clones, with some not included. The table records roughly 110,000 clones, roughly 88% of them present only once. Specimen: peripheral blood. The origin of the receptors is a woman in her seventies who had recovered from COVID-19. Both conserved end residues are part of each CDR3. Each record gives: clone size, V gene, D gene, J gene, CDR3 protein, CDR3 DNA. The D gene is left open where the match is weak. Some rows have no size entry. The others give once, few or many, or a class for an expanded clone.

size: .; V: TRBV5-6; D: TRBD2; J: TRBJ2-1; CDR3: CASSEGLAAKNEQFF; DNA: TGTGCCAGCAGCGAGGGACTAGCGGCGAAGAATGAGCAGTTCTTC
size: .; V: TRBV11-3; D: .; J: TRBJ2-1; CDR3: CASSFLRHSGTFSYNEQFF; DNA: TGTGCCAGCAGCTTTCTTCGCCATTCCGGGACATTCTCCTACAATGAGCAGTTCTTC
size: .; V: TRBV4-3; D: TRBD2; J: TRBJ2-3; CDR3: CASSQEGLAGGVLTDTQYF; DNA: TGCGCCAGCAGCCAGGAGGGACTAGCGGGAGGTGTCCTCACAGATACGCAGTATTTT
size: .; V: TRBV28; D: TRBD1; J: TRBJ1-5; CDR3: CASVRTGNSNQPQHF; DNA: TGTGCCAGCGTGCGGACAGGGAATAGCAATCAGCCCCAGCATTTT
size: .; V: TRBV7-9; D: .; J: TRBJ2-5; CDR3: CASSLALQETQYF; DNA: TGTGCCAGCAGCTTAGCTCTGCAAGAGACCCAGTACTTC
size: .; V: TRBV28; D: .; J: TRBJ2-4; CDR3: CASSSPHSRNIQYF; DNA: TGTGCCAGCAGTTCCCCCCACTCCCGAAACATTCAGTACTTC
size: .; V: TRBV29-1; D: TRBD1; J: TRBJ2-2; CDR3: CSARDRETGELFF; DNA: TGCAGCGCAAGGGACAGGGAGACCGGGGAGCTGTTTTTT
size: many; V: TRBV28; D: .; J: TRBJ1-6; CDR3: CASTPFRDIGSPLHF; DNA: TGTGCCAGCACTCCTTTCCGGGACATAGGCTCACCCCTCCACTTT
size: .; V: TRBV30; D: .; J: TRBJ1-5; CDR3: CAWSQSQGGIYSNQPQHF; DNA: TGTGCCTGGAGTCAATCCCAGGGCGGGATTTATAGCAATCAGCCCCAGCATTTT
size: .; V: TRBV30; D: TRBD1; J: TRBJ1-5; CDR3: CAWSARGNQPQHF; DNA: TGTGCCTGGAGTGCCAGGGGGAATCAGCCCCAGCATTTT
size: .; V: TRBV6-2/TRBV6-3; D: .; J: TRBJ2-7; CDR3: CASSRQLLRNEQYF; DNA: TGTGCCAGCAGTCGACAGCTCTTGAGAAACGAGCAGTACTTC
size: once; V: TRBV19; D: .; J: TRBJ2-1; CDR3: CASSPESFYSYNEQFF; DNA: TGTGCCAGTAGTCCCGAGAGCTTTTACTCCTACAATGAGCAGTTCTTC
size: .; V: TRBV5-5; D: .; J: TRBJ1-1; CDR3: CASSLPDWTEAFF; DNA: TGTGCCAGCAGCTTACCAGATTGGACTGAAGCTTTCTTT
size: .; V: TRBV4-1; D: .; J: TRBJ1-4; CDR3: CASSLGAAQTNEKLFF; DNA: TGCGCCAGCAGCCTTGGAGCAGCCCAAACTAATGAAAAACTGTTTTTT
size: .; V: TRBV9; D: TRBD1; J: TRBJ2-6; CDR3: CASSVPRDRGPLSGANVLTF; DNA: TGTGCCAGCAGCGTCCCCCGGGACAGGGGGCCTCTATCTGGGGCCAACGTCCTGACTTTC
size: .; V: TRBV2; D: TRBD1; J: TRBJ2-5; CDR3: CASSRTGQETQYF; DNA: TGTGCCAGCAGCCGGACAGGACAAGAGACCCAGTACTTC
size: .; V: TRBV10-3; D: .; J: TRBJ1-4; CDR3: CAISAQEDEKLFF; DNA: TGTGCCATCAGTGCGCAGGAGGATGAAAAACTGTTTTTT
size: .; V: TRBV21-1; D: .; J: TRBJ1-2; CDR3: CASTQTGCGDYGYTF; DNA: TGTGCCAGCACCCAGACAGGGTGTGGGGACTATGGCTACACCTTC
size: once; V: TRBV30; D: .; J: TRBJ1-1; CDR3: CAWRRQMNTEAFF; DNA: TGTGCCTGGAGGCGGCAGATGAACACTGAAGCTTTCTTT
size: .; V: TRBV11-2; D: .; J: TRBJ2-3; CDR3: CASSLVGGSGDTQYF; DNA: TGTGCCAGCAGCTTAGTTGGCGGCTCGGGAGATACGCAGTATTTT
size: .; V: TRBV5-1; D: .; J: TRBJ2-6; CDR3: CASSYTGNGANVLTF; DNA: TGCGCCAGCAGTTACACAGGTAACGGGGCCAACGTCCTGACTTTC
size: .; V: TRBV7-3; D: .; J: TRBJ2-2; CDR3: CASSLTSYGELFF; DNA: TGTGCCAGCAGCTTAACTTCCTACGGGGAGCTGTTTTTT
size: .; V: TRBV24-1; D: .; J: TRBJ2-5; CDR3: CATSEAGLETQYF; DNA: TGTGCCACCAGTGAGGCAGGGTTGGAGACCCAGTACTTC
size: .; V: TRBV24-1; D: TRBD2; J: TRBJ2-1; CDR3: CATSAPSGSGNEQFF; DNA: TGTGCCACCAGTGCGCCTAGCGGGAGCGGCAATGAGCAGTTCTTC
size: .; V: TRBV21-1; D: .; J: TRBJ2-7; CDR3: CASRQIYEQYF; DNA: TGTGCCAGCAGACAGATCTACGAGCAGTACTTC
size: .; V: TRBV5-4; D: TRBD1; J: TRBJ1-2; CDR3: CASSPRDRGFYGYTF; DNA: TGTGCCAGCAGCCCCCGGGACAGGGGGTTCTATGGCTACACCTTC
size: .; V: TRBV29-1; D: TRBD2; J: TRBJ2-3; CDR3: CSVTGVAGPTDTQYF; DNA: TGCAGCGTTACGGGGGTAGCGGGGCCCACAGATACGCAGTATTTT
size: .; V: TRBV30; D: .; J: TRBJ1-6; CDR3: CAWAGGSYNSPLHF; DNA: TGTGCCTGGGCCGGGGGCTCCTATAATTCACCCCTCCACTTT
size: .; V: TRBV6-5; D: TRBD1; J: TRBJ1-2; CDR3: CASSGQVYGYTF; DNA: TGTGCCAGCAGCGGACAGGTCTATGGCTACACCTTC
size: .; V: TRBV3-1/TRBV3-2; D: .; J: TRBJ1-1; CDR3: CASSRRTAVEAFF; DNA: TGTGCCAGCAGCCGACGGACAGCCGTTGAAGCTTTCTTT
size: .; V: TRBV19; D: .; J: TRBJ1-6; CDR3: CASNLDSNNSPLHF; DNA: TGTGCCAGTAATTTGGACAGCAATAATTCACCCCTCCACTTT
size: few; V: TRBV28; D: .; J: TRBJ1-2; CDR3: CAAYRGVGYGYTF; DNA: TGTGCCGCTTATCGGGGGGTCGGGTATGGCTACACCTTC
size: .; V: TRBV3-1/TRBV3-2; D: .; J: TRBJ2-1; CDR3: CASSHRPRGRELEQFF; DNA: TGTGCCAGCAGCCACCGCCCAAGGGGGCGGGAACTTGAGCAGTTCTTC
size: .; V: TRBV7-2; D: .; J: TRBJ1-3; CDR3: CASSPTPDSGNTIYF; DNA: TGTGCCAGCAGCCCGACACCAGACTCTGGAAACACCATATATTTT
size: .; V: TRBV6-4; D: .; J: TRBJ2-7; CDR3: CASTLSRRSYEQYF; DNA: TGTGCCAGCACCCTAAGCAGGCGATCCTACGAGCAGTACTTC